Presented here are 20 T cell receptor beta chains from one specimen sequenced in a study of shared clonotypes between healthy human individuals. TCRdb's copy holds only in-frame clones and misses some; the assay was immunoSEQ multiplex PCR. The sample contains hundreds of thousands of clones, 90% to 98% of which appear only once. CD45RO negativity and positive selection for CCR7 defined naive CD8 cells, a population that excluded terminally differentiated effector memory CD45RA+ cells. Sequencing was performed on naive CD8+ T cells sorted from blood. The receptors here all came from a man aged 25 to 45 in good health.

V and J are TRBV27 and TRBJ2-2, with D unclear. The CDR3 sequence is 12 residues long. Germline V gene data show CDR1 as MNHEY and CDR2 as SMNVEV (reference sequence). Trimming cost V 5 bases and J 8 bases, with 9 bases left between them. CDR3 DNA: TGTGCCAGCAGTATCCGTGGAGGGGAGCTGTTTTTT. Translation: CASSIRGGELFF.

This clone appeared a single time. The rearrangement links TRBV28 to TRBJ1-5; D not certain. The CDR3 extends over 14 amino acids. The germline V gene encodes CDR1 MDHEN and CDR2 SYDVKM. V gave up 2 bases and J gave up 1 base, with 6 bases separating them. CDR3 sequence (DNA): TGTGCCAGCAGTTTACTGCAGAGCAATCAGCCCCAGCATTTT. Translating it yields CASSLLQSNQPQHF.

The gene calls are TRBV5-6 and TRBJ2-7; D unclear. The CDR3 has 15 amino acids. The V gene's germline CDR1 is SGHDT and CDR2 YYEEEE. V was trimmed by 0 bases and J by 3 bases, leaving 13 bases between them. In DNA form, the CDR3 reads TGTGCCAGCAGCTTGGCCCCTAGTAATATCTACGAGCAGTACTTC. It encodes CASSLAPSNIYEQYF.

The CDR3 protein is CASSPTPVGGNIQYF. The CDR3, as DNA: TGTGCCAGCAGTCCCACCCCCGTAGGGGGGAACATTCAGTACTTC. The chain uses TRBV27 and TRBJ2-4; either TRBD1 or TRBD2 may supply D (6 bases each). V dropped 5 bases and J dropped 7 bases, with 18 bases sitting between them. This CDR3 region has 15 residues. In germline, CDR1 is MNHEY, CDR2 SMNVEV (reference sequence).

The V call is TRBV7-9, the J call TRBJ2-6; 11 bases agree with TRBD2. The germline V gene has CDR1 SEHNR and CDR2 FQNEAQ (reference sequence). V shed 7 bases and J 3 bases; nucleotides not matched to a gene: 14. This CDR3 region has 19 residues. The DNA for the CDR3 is TGTGCCAGCACCATAGCGGGAGGGCCTACGTATAGTGGGGCCAACGTCCTGACTTTC. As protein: CASTIAGGPTYSGANVLTF.

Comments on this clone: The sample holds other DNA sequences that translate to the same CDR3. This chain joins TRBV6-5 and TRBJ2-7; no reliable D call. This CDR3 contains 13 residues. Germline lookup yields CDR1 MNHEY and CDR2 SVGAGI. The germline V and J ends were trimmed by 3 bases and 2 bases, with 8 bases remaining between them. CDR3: CASSYQGTYEQYF. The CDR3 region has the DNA TGTGCCAGCAGTTATCAAGGGACCTACGAGCAGTACTTC.

The CDR3 DNA is TGTGCCAGCAGCTTAGTAGTAGCGGGAGGGCCCTATACGCAGTATTTT. It translates to CASSLVVAGGPYTQYF. The J gene is TRBJ2-3, the V gene TRBV11-2; 11 bases line up with TRBD2. CDR1 and CDR2 (germline): SGHAT, FQNNGV. With V trimmed by 1 base and J by 7 bases, 7 bases remained unmatched. The CDR3 covers 16 residues.

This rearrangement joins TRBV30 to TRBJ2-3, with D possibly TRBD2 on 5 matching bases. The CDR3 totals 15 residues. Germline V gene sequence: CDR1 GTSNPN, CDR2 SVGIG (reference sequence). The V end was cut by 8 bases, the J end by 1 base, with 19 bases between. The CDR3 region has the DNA TGTGCCGGAACAATTCTTGGGCGGGGCACAGATACGCAGTATTTT. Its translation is CAGTILGRGTDTQYF.

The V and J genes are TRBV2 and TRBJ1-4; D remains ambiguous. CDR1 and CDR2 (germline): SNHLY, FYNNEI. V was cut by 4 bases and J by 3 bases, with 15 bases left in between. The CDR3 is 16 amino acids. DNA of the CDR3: TGTGCCAGCAGTGGCTTCGGAACACAAGCTAATGAAAAACTGTTTTTT. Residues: CASSGFGTQANEKLFF.

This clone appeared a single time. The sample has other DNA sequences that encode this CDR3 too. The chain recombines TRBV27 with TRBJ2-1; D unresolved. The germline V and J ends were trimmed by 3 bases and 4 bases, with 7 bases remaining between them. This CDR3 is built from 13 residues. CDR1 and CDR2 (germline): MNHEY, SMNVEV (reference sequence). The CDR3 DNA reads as TGTGCCAGCAGTTTCTCGGGTTACAATGAGCAGTTCTTC. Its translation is CASSFSGYNEQFF.

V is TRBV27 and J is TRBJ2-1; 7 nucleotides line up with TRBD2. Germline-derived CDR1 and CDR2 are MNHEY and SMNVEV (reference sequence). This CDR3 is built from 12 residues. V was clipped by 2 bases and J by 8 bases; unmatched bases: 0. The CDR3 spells CASSLLADEQFF. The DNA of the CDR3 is TGTGCCAGCAGTTTACTAGCGGATGAGCAGTTCTTC.

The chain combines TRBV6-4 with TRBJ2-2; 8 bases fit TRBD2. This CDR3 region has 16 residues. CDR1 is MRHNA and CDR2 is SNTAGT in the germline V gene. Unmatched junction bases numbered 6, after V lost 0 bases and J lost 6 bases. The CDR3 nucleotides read TGTGCCAGCAGTGACTCGTGGCGGGAGGAAGCCGGGGAGCTGTTTTTT. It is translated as CASSDSWREEAGELFF.

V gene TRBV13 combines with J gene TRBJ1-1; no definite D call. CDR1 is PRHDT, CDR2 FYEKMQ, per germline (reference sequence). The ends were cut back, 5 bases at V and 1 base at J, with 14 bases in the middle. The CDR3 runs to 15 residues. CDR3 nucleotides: TGTGCCAGCAGCGCAAGGGTGACGGCGAACACTGAAGCTTTCTTT. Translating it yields CASSARVTANTEAFF.

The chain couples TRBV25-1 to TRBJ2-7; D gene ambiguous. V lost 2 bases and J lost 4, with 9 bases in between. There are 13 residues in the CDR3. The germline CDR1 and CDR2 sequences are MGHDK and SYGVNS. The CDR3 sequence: CASSERHFYEQYF. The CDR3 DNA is TGTGCCAGCAGTGAACGGCATTTTTACGAGCAGTACTTC.

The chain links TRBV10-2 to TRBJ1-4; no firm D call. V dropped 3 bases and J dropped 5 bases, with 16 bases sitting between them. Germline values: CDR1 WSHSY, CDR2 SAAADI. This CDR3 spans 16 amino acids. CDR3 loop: CASSDVKENLNEKLFF. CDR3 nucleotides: TGCGCCAGCAGTGATGTGAAGGAAAACTTAAATGAAAAACTGTTTTTT.

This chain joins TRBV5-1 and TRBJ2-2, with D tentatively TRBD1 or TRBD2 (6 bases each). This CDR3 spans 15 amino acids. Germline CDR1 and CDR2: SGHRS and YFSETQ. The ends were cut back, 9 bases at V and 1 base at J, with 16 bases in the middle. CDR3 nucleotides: TGCGCCACCTCGCCGGAGGGGGGGAACACCGGGGAGCTGTTTTTT. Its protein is CATSPEGGNTGELFF.

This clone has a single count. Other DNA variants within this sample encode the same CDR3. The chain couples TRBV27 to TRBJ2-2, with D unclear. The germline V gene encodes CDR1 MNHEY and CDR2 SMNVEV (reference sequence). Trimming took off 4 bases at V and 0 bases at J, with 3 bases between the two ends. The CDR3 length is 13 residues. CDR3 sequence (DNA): TGTGCCAGCAGTTCCTCGAACACCGGGGAGCTGTTTTTT. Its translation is CASSSSNTGELFF.

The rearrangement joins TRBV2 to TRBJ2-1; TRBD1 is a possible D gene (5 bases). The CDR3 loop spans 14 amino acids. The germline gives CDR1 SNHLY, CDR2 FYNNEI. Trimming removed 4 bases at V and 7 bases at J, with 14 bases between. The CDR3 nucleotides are TGTGCCAGCAGTGTGGCAGGGCCGGGTAATGAGCAGTTCTTC. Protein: CASSVAGPGNEQFF.

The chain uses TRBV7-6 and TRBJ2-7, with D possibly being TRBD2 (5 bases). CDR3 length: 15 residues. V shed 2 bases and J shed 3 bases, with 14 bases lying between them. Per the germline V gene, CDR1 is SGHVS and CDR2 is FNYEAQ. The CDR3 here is CASSLFGGGSYEQYF. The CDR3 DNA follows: TGTGCCAGCAGCTTATTCGGCGGTGGGAGCTACGAGCAGTACTTC.

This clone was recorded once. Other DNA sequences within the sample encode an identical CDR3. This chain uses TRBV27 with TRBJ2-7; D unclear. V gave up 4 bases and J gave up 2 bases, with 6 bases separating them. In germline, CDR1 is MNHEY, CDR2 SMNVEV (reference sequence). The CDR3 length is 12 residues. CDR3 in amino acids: CASSSGPYEQYF. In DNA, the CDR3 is TGTGCCAGCAGTTCCGGACCCTACGAGCAGTACTTC.